Listed here are 6 T cell receptor beta chains from one sample, sequenced in a study of T cells after yellow fever vaccination. TCRdb used MiXCR to reprocess the 5' RACE reads, holding one entry per CDR3 protein. Found here are approximately 85,000 distinct CDR3 sequences, less than 15% of them singletons; the top ten hold under 30%. The input for sequencing was CD8+ T cells not binding an NS4B(214-222) dextramer, sorted from PBMCs, taken about 20 days after the first yellow fever vaccination. All receptors derive from a young man who received the YFV17D yellow fever vaccine.

This clonotype was counted between two and nine times. The rearrangement joins TRBV7-2 to TRBJ2-5; tentatively, D is TRBD2 (6 bases). The germline CDR1 and CDR2 sequences are SGHTA and FQGNSA. V was cut by 3 bases and J by 2 bases, with 31 bases left in between. CDR3 length equals 21 residues. The CDR3 loop is CASSFRGIDLDSHRTQETQYF. CDR3 in DNA: TGTGCCAGCAGCTTCCGCGGGATCGATTTGGACTCCCACCGTACACAAGAGACCCAGTACTTC.

This clonotype was counted only a few times. The rearrangement uses TRBV29-1 and TRBJ1-1, with D unclear. Germline values: CDR1 SQVTM, CDR2 ANQGSEA. Deletions cut 4 bases from V and 10 bases from J, with 7 bases between. The CDR3 totals 9 residues. CDR3 sequence (DNA): TGCAGCGTTGCAAAGGGAGCTTTCTTT. Translated, it gives CSVAKGAFF.

The chain carries TRBV6-6 and TRBJ1-2; TRBD1 matches at 8 bases. The CDR3 spans 13 residues. Germline lookup yields CDR1 MNHNY and CDR2 SVGAGI (reference sequence). J gave up 8 bases and V 5 bases, and 7 bases lay outside the gene matches. The CDR3 here is CASSTGGLGGYTF. The DNA for the CDR3 is TGTGCCAGCAGTACAGGGGGATTGGGGGGCTACACCTTC.

This clonotype came up a few times. The chain combines TRBV12-3 or TRBV12-4 with TRBJ2-5; D not certain. V shed 6 bases and J shed 4 bases, with 9 bases lying between them. This CDR3 spans 12 amino acids. The CDR3 DNA is TGTGCCAGCAGCATGCCCAGAGAGACCCAGTACTTC. Residues: CASSMPRETQYF.

V usage is TRBV7-9 and J usage is TRBJ1-2; tentative D call: TRBD1 (5 bases). V was clipped by 6 bases and J by 4 bases, with 18 bases between them. The CDR3 totals 15 residues. In germline, CDR1 is SEHNR, CDR2 FQNEAQ (reference sequence). This CDR3 is CASRLGGAGRYGYTF. The CDR3 DNA follows: TGTGCCAGCAGGCTGGGAGGGGCAGGCCGCTATGGCTACACCTTC. Looking up the rest from reference TRBV7-9 and TRBJ1-2 gives the full variable domain: DTGVSQNPRHKITKRGQNVTFRCDPISEHNRLYWYRQTLGQGPEFLTYFQNEAQLEKSRLLSDRFSAERPKGSFSTLEIQRTEQGDSAMYLCASRLGGAGRYGYTFGSGTRLTVV.

The rearrangement joins TRBV25-1 to TRBJ2-4; no clear D gene. The CDR3 is 13 amino acids. CDR1 MGHDK and CDR2 SYGVNS come from the germline V gene. The V and J ends lost 2 bases and 4 bases respectively, with 6 bases between them. The CDR3 spells CASSERRKNIQYF. The CDR3 DNA sequence: TGTGCCAGCAGTGAACGTCGGAAAAACATTCAGTACTTC.